Each of the 9 T cell receptor beta chains below was sequenced from the same sample in a study of blood T cells in healthy people across ages. Next came a second PCR, run for about 7 to 12 cycles, which used a sample-barcoded 5' primer along with a J-beta primer mix. TCRdb processed the 5' RACE reads anew with MiXCR; each CDR3 protein has one entry. Among fewer than 1.5 million distinct CDR3 sequences listed, approximately 42% were seen once. Sequenced: blood. These receptor sequences come from a woman aged 18-35 years in good health.

The V call is TRBV4-1, the J call TRBJ1-2, with 7 nucleotides matching TRBD1. CDR3 length: 14 amino acids. CDR1 and CDR2 from the germline V gene are MGHRA and YSYEKL. V was pared by 3 bases and J by 4 bases, with 5 bases of the junction left unmatched. The CDR3 DNA sequence: TGCGCCAGCAGCCAGGTCCGGGACAGCTATGGCTACACCTTC. Its protein is CASSQVRDSYGYTF.

V gene TRBV5-1 combines with J gene TRBJ1-1, with 9 bases that match TRBD1. Germline lookup yields CDR1 SGHRS and CDR2 YFSETQ. With V trimmed by 6 bases and J by 5 bases, 11 bases remained unmatched. CDR3 size: 15 residues. The CDR3 loop reads CASTVLPQGATEAFF. CDR3 nucleotides: TGCGCCAGCACCGTTTTACCACAGGGGGCGACTGAAGCTTTCTTT.

The chain couples TRBV14 to TRBJ2-1; 9 nucleotides agree with TRBD2. The junction had 10 bases not matched to a gene; V was cut back by 4 bases and J by 6 bases. Germline CDR1 is SGHDN and CDR2 is FVKESK. The CDR3 is 16 amino acids. The CDR3: CASSPTGTSLGNEQFF. The CDR3 DNA sequence: TGTGCCAGCAGCCCGACCGGGACTAGCCTGGGCAATGAGCAGTTCTTC.

About this clonotype: One junction end does not reproduce the germline sequence, and a read error may be involved. The chain carries TRBV7-9 and TRBJ2-3, with 7 bases that match TRBD2. CDR1 SEHNR and CDR2 FQNEAQ come from the germline V gene (reference sequence). The CDR3 sequence is 16 residues long. The CDR3 DNA reads TGTGCCAGCAGCTTGGGGGACTACATAATCTCAGATGCGCAGTATTTT. Protein sequence: CASSLGDYIISDAQYF. Combining the CDR3 with reference TRBV7-9 and TRBJ2-3 gives the whole variable domain DTGVSQNPRHKITKRGQNVTFRCDPISEHNRLYWYRQTLGQGPEFLTYFQNEAQLEKSRLLSDRFSAERPKGSFSTLEIQRTEQGDSAMYLCASSLGDYIISDAQYFGPGTRLTVL.

On this clonotype: The limits of the CDR3 on the DNA are not certain, so only TCRdb's listed CDR3 is given. The chain employs TRBV21-1 and TRBJ1-2; TRBD1, the table's D call, lacks a check against the DNA. TRBV21-1 is an annotated pseudogene. The CDR3 is 14 amino acids long, termini counted. CDR3: CASSPWGQGASYTF.

The chain uses TRBV5-1 and TRBJ2-1; no clear D gene. V gave up 4 bases and J gave up 3 bases, with 14 bases separating them. The CDR3 loop spans 15 amino acids. The germline V gene encodes CDR1 SGHRS and CDR2 YFSETQ. The chain's CDR3 is CASSQDSTGYNEQFF. In DNA form, the CDR3 reads TGCGCCAGCAGCCAAGACTCCACGGGCTACAATGAGCAGTTCTTC.

This clonotype was seen a few times. The chain couples TRBV10-3 to TRBJ1-2; no reliable D call. The CDR3 runs 13 residues. Germline CDR1 is ENHRY and CDR2 is SYGVKD. V shed 0 bases and J shed 6 bases, with 8 bases lying between them. CDR3 nucleotide sequence: TGTGCCATCAGTGAGTCGGACCGGCATGGCTACACCTTC. It codes for CAISESDRHGYTF.

The chain is built from TRBV6-2 or TRBV6-3 and TRBJ2-7; 7 nucleotides align to TRBD2. Losses at the gene ends were 8 bases for V and 2 bases for J; bases not matched to a gene: 9. Germline V gives CDR1 MNHEY, CDR2 SVGEGT. The CDR3 contains 14 residues. CDR3 bases: TGTGCCAGCTCACCGGGACTACCCACCTACGAGCAGTACTTC. It encodes CASSPGLPTYEQYF.

With regard to this clonotype: A much larger clone lies a single base off, so this may be a read error. The chain carries TRBV12-3 or TRBV12-4 and TRBJ1-5, with no clear D. The CDR3 runs 14 residues. Between the trimmed V and J ends, which lost 5 bases and 0 bases, there was a span of 8 bases. CDR3 residues: CASSDWNSNQPQHF. The CDR3 nucleotides are TGTGCCAGCAGTGATTGGAATAGCAATCAGCCCCAGCATTTT.